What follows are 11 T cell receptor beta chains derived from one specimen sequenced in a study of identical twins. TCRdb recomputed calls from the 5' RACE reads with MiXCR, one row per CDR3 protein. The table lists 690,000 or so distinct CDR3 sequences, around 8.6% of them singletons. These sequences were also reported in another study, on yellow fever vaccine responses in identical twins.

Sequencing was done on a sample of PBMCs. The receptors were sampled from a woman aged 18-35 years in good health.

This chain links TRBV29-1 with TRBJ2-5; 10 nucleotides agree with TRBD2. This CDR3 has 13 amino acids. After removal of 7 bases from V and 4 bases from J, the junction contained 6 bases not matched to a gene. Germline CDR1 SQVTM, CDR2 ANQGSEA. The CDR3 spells CSALAGDGETQYF. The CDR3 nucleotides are TGCAGCGCTCTAGCGGGAGATGGAGAGACCCAGTACTTC.

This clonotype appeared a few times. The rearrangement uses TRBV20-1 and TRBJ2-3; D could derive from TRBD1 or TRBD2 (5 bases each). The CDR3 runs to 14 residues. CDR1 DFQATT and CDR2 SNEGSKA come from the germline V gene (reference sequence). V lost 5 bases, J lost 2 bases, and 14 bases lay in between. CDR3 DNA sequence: TGCAGTGCTCTAGTCCCGGGGCCCACAGATACGCAGTATTTT. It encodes CSALVPGPTDTQYF.

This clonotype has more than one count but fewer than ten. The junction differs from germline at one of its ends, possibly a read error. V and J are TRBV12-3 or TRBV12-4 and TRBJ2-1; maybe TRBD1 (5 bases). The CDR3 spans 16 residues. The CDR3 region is CASSLDRFKSYNEQFF. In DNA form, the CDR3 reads TGTGCCAGCAGCTTAGACAGATTCAAGTCCTACAATGAGCAGTTCTTC.

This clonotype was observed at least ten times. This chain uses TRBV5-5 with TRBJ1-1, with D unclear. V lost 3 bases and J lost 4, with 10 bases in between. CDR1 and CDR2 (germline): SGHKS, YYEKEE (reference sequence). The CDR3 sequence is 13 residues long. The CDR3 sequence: CASSWMGSTEAFF. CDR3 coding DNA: TGTGCCAGCAGCTGGATGGGGAGCACTGAAGCTTTCTTT.

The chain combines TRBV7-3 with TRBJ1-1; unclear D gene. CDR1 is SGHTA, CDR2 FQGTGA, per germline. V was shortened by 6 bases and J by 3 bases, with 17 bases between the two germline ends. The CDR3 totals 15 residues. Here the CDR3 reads CASRSRPDEDTEAFF. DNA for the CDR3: TGTGCCAGCAGATCCCGACCCGACGAGGACACTGAAGCTTTCTTT.

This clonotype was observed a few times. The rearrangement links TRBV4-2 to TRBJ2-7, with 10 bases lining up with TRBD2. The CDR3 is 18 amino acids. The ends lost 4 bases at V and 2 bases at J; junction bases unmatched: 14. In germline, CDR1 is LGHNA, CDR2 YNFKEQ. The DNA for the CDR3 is TGTGCCAGCAGCCCGCGACTAGCGGGCCCGGGGATTACCTACGAGCAGTACTTC. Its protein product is CASSPRLAGPGITYEQYF.

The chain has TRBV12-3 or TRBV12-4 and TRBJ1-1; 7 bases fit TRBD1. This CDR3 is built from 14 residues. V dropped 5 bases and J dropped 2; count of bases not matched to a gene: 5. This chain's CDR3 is CASSRDRTNTEAFF. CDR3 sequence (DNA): TGTGCCAGCAGTAGGGACAGAACAAACACTGAAGCTTTCTTT.

Written as DNA, the CDR3 is TGCAGTGCTAGAGTGGATAATGAAAAACTGTTTTTT. The encoded protein is CSARVDNEKLFF. The rearrangement uses TRBV20-1 and TRBJ1-4; no clear D. This CDR3 contains 12 residues. The V gene's germline CDR1 is DFQATT and CDR2 SNEGSKA (reference sequence). V was pared by 1 base and J by 4 bases, with 4 bases between.

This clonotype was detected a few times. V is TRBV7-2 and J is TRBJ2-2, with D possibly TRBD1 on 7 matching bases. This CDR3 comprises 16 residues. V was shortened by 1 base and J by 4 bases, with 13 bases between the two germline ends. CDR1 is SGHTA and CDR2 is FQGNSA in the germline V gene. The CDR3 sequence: CASSLGAGGRTGELFF. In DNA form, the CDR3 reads TGTGCCAGCAGCTTAGGAGCAGGGGGGCGCACCGGGGAGCTGTTTTTT.

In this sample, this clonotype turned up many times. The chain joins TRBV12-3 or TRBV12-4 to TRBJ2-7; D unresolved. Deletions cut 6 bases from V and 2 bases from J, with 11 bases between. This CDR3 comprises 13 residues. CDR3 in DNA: TGTGCCAGCAGGCTAACCTCTACCTACGAGCAGTACTTC. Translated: CASRLTSTYEQYF.

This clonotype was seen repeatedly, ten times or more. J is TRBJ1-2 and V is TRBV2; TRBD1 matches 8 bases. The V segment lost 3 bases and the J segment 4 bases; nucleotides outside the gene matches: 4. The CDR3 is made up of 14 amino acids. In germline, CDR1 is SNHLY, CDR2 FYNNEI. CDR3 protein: CASSDGTGFYGYTF. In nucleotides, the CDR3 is TGTGCCAGCAGTGACGGGACAGGATTCTATGGCTACACCTTC.